The sequence of this T cell receptor (beta chain) was determined in a study of shared clonotypes between healthy human individuals. Study-level points and caveats: Only blood was sampled; tissue repertoires likely differ. Between a few donors, naive CD4 clonotypes were shared at a level of approximately 5%.

Assay: immunoSEQ multiplex PCR; the TCRdb copy retains only in-frame clones and omits some. This table holds around 1.9 million clones, about 93% found once. CDR3 size: 15 residues. CDR1 is SNHLY and CDR2 is FYNNEI in the germline V gene. Trimming cost V 1 base and J 5 bases, with 14 bases left between them. Naivety among CD8 cells was defined by CD45RO negativity and positive CCR7 selection, thereby excluding terminally differentiated effector memory CD45RA+ cells. For this clone: No antigen is known for it.

The J gene is TRBJ2-5, the V gene TRBV2; perhaps TRBD2 as D (6 bases). Sequencing was carried out using naive CD8+ T cells from PBMCs. The sequence was obtained from a young man in good health. Some clones in this sample may be carry-over from other donors' samples. In DNA, the CDR3 is TGTGCCAGCAGTGAAGGGGACTCTTCTGGGGAGACCCAGTACTTC. Its translation: CASSEGDSSGETQYF.